These T cell receptor beta chains were read from a single sample in a study of blood T cell repertoires in COVID-19. Some clones are missing from TCRdb's copy, which holds only in-frame ones; the method was immunoSEQ multiplex PCR. The sample includes 250,000 to 350,000 clones, around 87% seen only once; the top ten take about 7.8%. The sample taken for sequencing was peripheral blood. The receptor source for this set is a woman aged 50 to 60 who had recovered from COVID-19. The CDR3 runs from the conserved cysteine through the conserved F or W. A D gene is named only where the DNA matches it firmly. Not every row has a clone size; where given, it reads once, few, many or a size class.

CASSHGGPYNEQFF TGTGCCAGCAGCCACGGGGGACCCTACAATGAGCAGTTCTTC - - 14 TRBJ2-1 TRBV6-2/TRBV6-3
CASSESGGAFKQYF TGTGCCAGCAGTGAAAGTGGGGGGGCCTTCAAGCAGTATTTT - - 14 TRBJ2-3 TRBV25-1
CASSLGVGSQNIQYF TGTGCCAGCAGCCTCGGGGTGGGCAGTCAAAACATTCAGTACTTC - - 15 TRBJ2-4 TRBV7-2
CASSQEGGRVTDTQYF TGTGCCAGCAGCCAAGAAGGAGGACGGGTCACAGATACGCAGTATTTT - - 16 TRBJ2-3 TRBV3-1/TRBV3-2
CASSPLMQGFYEQYF TGTGCCAGCAGCCCCCTAATGCAGGGATTCTACGAGCAGTACTTC - - 15 TRBJ2-7 TRBV9
CASSWRQGNTEAFF TGTGCCAGCAGTTGGCGACAGGGAAACACTGAAGCTTTCTTT - TRBD1 14 TRBJ1-1 TRBV7-2
CAISEFSSGKSYEQYF TGTGCCATCAGTGAGTTTTCTAGCGGGAAATCCTACGAGCAGTACTTC - TRBD2 16 TRBJ2-7 TRBV10-3
CASSRMPLAGGETQYF TGTGCCAGCAGCCGTATGCCGCTAGCGGGGGGGGAGACCCAGTACTTC - TRBD2 16 TRBJ2-5 TRBV7-2
CASTISGRAPETQYF TGTGCCAGCACCATTAGCGGGAGGGCTCCGGAGACCCAGTACTTC - TRBD2 15 TRBJ2-5 TRBV7-9
CASSLVRDSPYEQYF TGTGCCAGCAGCTTAGTCCGGGACAGCCCCTACGAGCAGTACTTC - TRBD1 15 TRBJ2-7 TRBV7-2
CASSGSSGAGEQYF TGTGCCAGCAGCGGATCGTCAGGGGCCGGCGAGCAGTACTTC - - 14 TRBJ2-7 TRBV9
CATSDPTAASGRANEQFF TGTGCCACCAGTGATCCCACCGCAGCCAGCGGGAGGGCCAATGAGCAGTTCTTC - TRBD2 18 TRBJ2-1 TRBV24-1
CASSYSRSGGNYGYTF TGTGCCAGCAGTTACTCGAGGTCAGGGGGAAACTATGGCTACACCTTC - TRBD1 16 TRBJ1-2 TRBV6-6
CASSRGSGGPTEQYF TGTGCCAGCTCTAGGGGTAGCGGGGGACCAACCGAGCAGTACTTC - TRBD2 15 TRBJ2-7 TRBV2
CASSRGAGTSTDTQYF TGTGCTAGCAGCCGTGGCGCCGGGACTAGCACAGATACGCAGTATTTT - - 16 TRBJ2-3 TRBV7-7
CASSQGQISYTF TGCGCCAGCAGCCAAGGTCAGATAAGCTACACCTTC - - 12 TRBJ1-2 TRBV4-1
CAWGGGTVTTEAFF TGTGCCTGGGGAGGGGGCACGGTAACTACTGAAGCTTTCTTT - TRBD1 14 TRBJ1-1 TRBV30
CASSASTGTGRNEQFF TGTGCCAGCAGCGCTTCAACCGGGACAGGTAGGAATGAGCAGTTCTTC - TRBD1 16 TRBJ2-1 TRBV9
CASLFSGNHYEQYF TGTGCCAGCCTGTTTTCGGGGAATCACTACGAGCAGTACTTC - - 14 TRBJ2-7 TRBV6-6
CAITSGPRDTQYF TGTGCCATCACTAGCGGGCCTCGGGATACGCAGTATTTT - TRBD2 13 TRBJ2-3 TRBV10-3
CASSQAAAGGGTDTQYF TGTGCCAGCAGCCAAGCCGCGGCGGGTGGAGGGACAGATACGCAGTATTTT - - 17 TRBJ2-3 TRBV4-2
CASSISSYQPQHF TGTGCCAGTAGTATCAGTTCGTATCAGCCCCAGCATTTT - - 13 TRBJ1-5 TRBV19
CASSDVAGVTGELFF TGCGCCAGCAGTGATGTAGCGGGGGTGACCGGGGAGCTGTTTTTT - TRBD2 15 TRBJ2-2 TRBV10-1
CASSLAVTGELFF TGTGCCAGCAGCTTAGCCGTCACCGGGGAGCTGTTTTTT - - 13 TRBJ2-2 TRBV11-2
CASTVELPGSPLHF TGTGCCAGCACCGTGGAGCTGCCGGGTTCACCCCTCCACTTT - - 14 TRBJ1-6 TRBV6-5
CASSLAGGPSEQFF TGTGCCAGCAGTCTAGCGGGAGGGCCCAGTGAGCAGTTCTTC few TRBD2 14 TRBJ2-1 TRBV6-6
CASADRSLYNEQFF TGTGCCAGCGCGGACAGGTCCTTATACAATGAGCAGTTCTTC - TRBD1 14 TRBJ2-1 TRBV19
CASSPWSGQGGSGANVLTF TGTGCCAGCAGCCCGTGGTCGGGACAGGGAGGCTCTGGGGCCAACGTCCTGACTTTC - TRBD1 19 TRBJ2-6 TRBV28
CASSSGTSYEQYF TGTGCCAGCAGTTCCGGGACTAGCTACGAGCAGTACTTC - TRBD2 13 TRBJ2-7 TRBV12-3/TRBV12-4
CASSLDRLGEQYF TGTGCCAGCAGCTTAGACCGACTAGGTGAGCAGTACTTC - - 13 TRBJ2-7 TRBV7-8
CASSLYGGGAYEQYF TGTGCCAGCAGCTTATATGGCGGGGGGGCCTACGAGCAGTACTTC few TRBD2 15 TRBJ2-7 TRBV7-8
CASSYRDRAYNEQFF TGTGCCAGCAGTTACCGGGACAGGGCCTACAATGAGCAGTTCTTC - TRBD1 15 TRBJ2-1 TRBV27
CASSSRTGTYEQYF TGTGCCAGCAGCTCCCGGACAGGGACGTACGAGCAGTACTTC - TRBD1 14 TRBJ2-7 TRBV11-2
CASSLAVETQYF TGTGCCAGCAGCTTGGCCGTTGAGACCCAGTACTTC once - 12 TRBJ2-5 TRBV5-5